The sequence of this T cell receptor beta chain was determined in a study of long-term antiretroviral therapy in people with HIV. Study-level results: Collection of the blood took place between about 2004 and 2017. The ART regimens in use then may have been less effective than current ones. Following ART, diversity rose but still fell short of transplant donor controls. HIV repertoire CDR3 lengths ranged less widely than those of controls. Repertoire composition at all time points was dominated by clones that had expanded before ART.

Germline-derived CDR1 and CDR2 are LGHNA and YSLEER. V was pared by 4 bases and J by 8 bases, with 8 bases of the junction left unmatched. The CDR3 is 15 amino acids. Researchers report immunoSEQ v3.0 was run at survey level. The table came from immunoSEQ multiplex PCR; TCRdb's copy has only in-frame clones and leaves some out. The repertoire consists of about 22,000 clones, with around 80% occurring once and the leading ten covering roughly a sixth. Details on this clone: Its specificity is unknown.

This specimen was unsorted PBMCs, taken 0.5 years before starting antiretroviral therapy. The TCR originated in a man aged 35 to 55 with HIV. The chain links TRBV4-3 to TRBJ1-4; 9 nucleotides match TRBD1. The CDR3 loop is CASSLGTGSREKLFF. CDR3 DNA sequence: TGCGCCAGCAGCCTCGGGACAGGGAGTCGCGAAAAACTGTTTTTT.